Following are 11 T cell receptor beta chains from one sample sequenced in a study of blood T cell repertoires in COVID-19. Data came from immunoSEQ multiplex PCR; TCRdb stores just in-frame clones and leaves some out. The data show about 480,000 clones, around nine tenths seen once. Material for sequencing was PBMCs or T cells enriched from blood (not recorded which). These receptors came from a woman aged 18 to 35 with acute COVID-19.

The chain joins TRBV5-1 to TRBJ1-2; D is possibly TRBD1 (5 bases). This CDR3 contains 13 residues. With 4 bases removed from V and 4 bases from J, the gap between germline ends came to 11 bases. Per the germline V gene, CDR1 is SGHRS and CDR2 is YFSETQ. In nucleotides, the CDR3 is TGCGCCAGCAGCCAGCTGGGGCCCTATGGCTACACCTTC. Encoded protein: CASSQLGPYGYTF.

This clone was found once. CDR3 region: CASSPRDTGLAGRTDTQYF. The CDR3 DNA reads as TGTGCCAGCTCACCTCGGGACACAGGACTAGCGGGAAGGACAGATACGCAGTATTTT. This sequence joins TRBV18 and TRBJ2-3, with 12 nucleotides matching TRBD2. The CDR3 sequence is 19 residues long. V dropped 3 bases and J dropped 3; count of bases not matched to a gene: 13. From germline, CDR1 is KGHSH and CDR2 LQKENI.

V and J are TRBV14 and TRBJ2-7; D not certain. The CDR3 loop spans 13 amino acids. Germline values: CDR1 SGHDN, CDR2 FVKESK. V was trimmed by 4 bases and J by 0 bases, leaving 7 bases between them. The CDR3 nucleotides are TGTGCCAGCAGCCCCCCCCACTCCTACGAGCAGTACTTC. It encodes CASSPPHSYEQYF.

The chain recombines TRBV4-3 with TRBJ2-7; possible D gene TRBD2, 5 bases. Trimming removed 0 bases from V and 3 bases from J, with 12 bases in between. CDR1 LGHNA and CDR2 YSLEER come from the germline V gene. This CDR3 is built from 15 residues. The CDR3 DNA sequence: TGCGCCAGCAGCCAAGACGGCGGGCCGATCTACGAGCAGTACTTC. Protein product: CASSQDGGPIYEQYF.

The sample holds one count of this clone. The V and J genes are TRBV6-5 and TRBJ1-1; 8 positions agree with TRBD1. CDR1 and CDR2 (germline): MNHEY, SVGAGI. The trim removed 0 bases at V and 0 bases at J, leaving 0 bases unmatched. The CDR3 consists of 15 residues. The CDR3 DNA follows: TGTGCCAGCAGTTACTCGGGACAGGTGAACACTGAAGCTTTCTTT. Translated: CASSYSGQVNTEAFF.

The chain is built from TRBV7-2 and TRBJ2-2; 7 nucleotides agree with TRBD2. V lost 2 bases and J lost 5; bases outside the gene matches: 5. CDR1 is SGHTA, CDR2 FQGNSA, per germline. This CDR3 comprises 15 residues. CDR3: CASSLRLAVTGELFF. In nucleotides, the CDR3 is TGTGCCAGCAGCTTACGGCTAGCGGTTACCGGGGAGCTGTTTTTT.

V usage is TRBV11-2 and J usage is TRBJ2-7, with D maybe TRBD2 (6 bases). The CDR3 extends over 13 amino acids. Trimming stripped 3 bases from V and 5 bases from J, with 11 bases between. From germline, CDR1 is SGHAT and CDR2 FQNNGV. This CDR3 reads CASSFLGGDEQYF. The CDR3 nucleotides are TGTGCCAGCAGCTTTCTGGGAGGAGACGAGCAGTACTTC.

As DNA, the CDR3 is TGCACCAGCAGCCACCAGACTAGAGTAGCCAAAAACATTCAGTACTTC. The encoded protein is CTSSHQTRVAKNIQYF. The genes are TRBV1 and TRBJ2-4; the D call in the table, TRBD2, was not verified against the DNA. TRBV1 is marked as a pseudogene. This CDR3 contains 16 residues.

CDR3 loop: CASRVLGTGNIGYTF. CDR3 bases: TGTGCCAGCAGGGTTCTGGGGACAGGGAACATTGGCTACACCTTC. V gene TRBV28 combines with J gene TRBJ1-2; 9 nucleotides match TRBD1. Germline-derived CDR1 and CDR2 are MDHEN and SYDVKM. The CDR3 sequence is 15 residues long. The V and J ends lost 6 bases and 7 bases, in that order; junction bases with no gene match: 12.

This chain links TRBV4-3 with TRBJ2-3; 7 bases are shared with TRBD2. V shed 0 bases, J shed 5 bases, and the junction held 14 bases outside the gene matches. Looked up from germline, CDR1 is LGHNA and CDR2 is YSLEER. CDR3 length: 18 amino acids. As DNA, the CDR3 is TGCGCCAGCAGCCAAGAGTGGAGGACTAGGGATCTCCGAGATACGCAGTATTTT. Translated: CASSQEWRTRDLRDTQYF.

The chain employs TRBV7-3 and TRBJ1-4; D is unresolved. The CDR3 has 13 amino acids. Trimming took off 5 bases at V and 7 bases at J, with 11 bases between the two ends. Germline V gene data show CDR1 as SGHTA and CDR2 as FQGTGA. The CDR3 DNA reads TGTGCCAGCAGCGAGGCCACGGGTGAAAAACTGTTTTTT. The encoded protein is CASSEATGEKLFF. Variable domain in full (rest from reference TRBV7-3 and TRBJ1-4): GAGVSQTPSNKVTEKGKYVELRCDPISGHTALYWYRQSLGQGPEFLIYFQGTGAADDSGLPNDRFFAVRPEGSVSTLKIQRTERGDSAVYLCASSEATGEKLFFGSGTQLSVL.